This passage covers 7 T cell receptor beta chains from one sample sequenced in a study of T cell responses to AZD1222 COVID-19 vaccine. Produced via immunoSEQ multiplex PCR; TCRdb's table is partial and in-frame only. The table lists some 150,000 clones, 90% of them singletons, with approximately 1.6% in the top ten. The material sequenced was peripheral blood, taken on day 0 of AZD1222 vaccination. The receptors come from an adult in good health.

The CDR3 is CASSLGAGPELYEQYF. The CDR3 DNA is TGTGCCAGCAGCTTGGGGGCGGGACCGGAATTATACGAGCAGTACTTC. The chain links TRBV7-2 to TRBJ2-7, with D perhaps being TRBD1 or TRBD2 (6 bases each). CDR1 is SGHTA, CDR2 FQGNSA, per germline. The CDR3 contains 16 residues. V shed 3 bases and J shed 4 bases, with 19 bases lying between them.

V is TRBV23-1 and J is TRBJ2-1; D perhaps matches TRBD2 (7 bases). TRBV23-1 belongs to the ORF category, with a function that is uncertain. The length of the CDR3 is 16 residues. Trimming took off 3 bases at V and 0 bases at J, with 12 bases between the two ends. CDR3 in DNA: TGCGCCAGCAGTCATTACAGGGAGGGCTCCTACAATGAGCAGTTCTTC. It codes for CASSHYREGSYNEQFF.

DNA of the CDR3: TGTGCCAGCAGCTCCCCGCTTGGTGGCGGGCAGATAATGACCGGGGAGCTGTTTTTT. Protein product: CASSSPLGGGQIMTGELFF. This chain connects TRBV11-2 to TRBJ2-2, with D possibly TRBD2 on 5 matching bases. Germline-derived CDR1 and CDR2 are SGHAT and FQNNGV. The CDR3 is 19 residues long. Trimming cost V 4 bases and J 5 bases, with 26 bases left between them.

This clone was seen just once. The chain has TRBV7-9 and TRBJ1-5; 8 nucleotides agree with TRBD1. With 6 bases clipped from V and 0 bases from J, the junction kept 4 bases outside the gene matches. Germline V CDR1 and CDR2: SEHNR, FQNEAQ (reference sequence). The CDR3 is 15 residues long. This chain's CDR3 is CASSFQGASNQPQHF. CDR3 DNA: TGTGCCAGCAGTTTTCAGGGGGCTAGCAATCAGCCCCAGCATTTT.

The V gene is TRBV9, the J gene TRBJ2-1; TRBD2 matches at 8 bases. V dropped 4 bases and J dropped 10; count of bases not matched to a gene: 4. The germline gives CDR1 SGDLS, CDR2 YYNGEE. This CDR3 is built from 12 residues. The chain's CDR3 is CASSPGLDEQFF. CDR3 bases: TGTGCCAGCAGCCCGGGACTAGACGAGCAGTTCTTC.

The CDR3, as DNA: TGTGCCAGCAGTTTAGGGGGATCCCGACCCTACACCTTC. Protein sequence: CASSLGGSRPYTF. This chain uses TRBV28 with TRBJ1-2; D possibly corresponds to TRBD1 (5 bases). The ends were cut back, 2 bases at V and 10 bases at J, with 14 bases in the middle. This CDR3 region has 13 residues. Per the germline V gene, CDR1 is MDHEN and CDR2 is SYDVKM.

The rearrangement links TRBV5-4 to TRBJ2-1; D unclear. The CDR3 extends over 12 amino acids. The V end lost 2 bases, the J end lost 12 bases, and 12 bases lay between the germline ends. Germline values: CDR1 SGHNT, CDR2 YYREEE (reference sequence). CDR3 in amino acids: CASSLGFKGQFF. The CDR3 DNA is TGTGCCAGCAGCTTAGGGTTCAAGGGGCAGTTCTTC.